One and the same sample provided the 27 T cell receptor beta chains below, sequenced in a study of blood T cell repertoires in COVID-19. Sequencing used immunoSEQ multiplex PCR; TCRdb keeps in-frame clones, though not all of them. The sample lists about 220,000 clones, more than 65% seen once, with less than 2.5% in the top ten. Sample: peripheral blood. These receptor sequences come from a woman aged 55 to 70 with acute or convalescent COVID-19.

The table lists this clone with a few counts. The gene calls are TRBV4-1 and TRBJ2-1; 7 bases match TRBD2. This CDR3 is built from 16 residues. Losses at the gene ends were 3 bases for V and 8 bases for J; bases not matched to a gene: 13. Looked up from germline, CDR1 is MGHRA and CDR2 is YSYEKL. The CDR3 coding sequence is TGCGCCAGCAGCCATCTACCGGGACTAACAGGACATGAGCAGTTCTTC. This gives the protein CASSHLPGLTGHEQFF.

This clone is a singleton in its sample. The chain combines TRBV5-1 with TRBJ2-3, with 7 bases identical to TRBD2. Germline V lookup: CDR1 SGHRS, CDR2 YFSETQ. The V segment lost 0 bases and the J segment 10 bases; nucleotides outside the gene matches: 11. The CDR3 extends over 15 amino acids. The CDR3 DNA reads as TGCGCCAGCAGCTTGGCGGGGGGAGACGGGCCTCCGCAGTATTTT. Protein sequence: CASSLAGGDGPPQYF.

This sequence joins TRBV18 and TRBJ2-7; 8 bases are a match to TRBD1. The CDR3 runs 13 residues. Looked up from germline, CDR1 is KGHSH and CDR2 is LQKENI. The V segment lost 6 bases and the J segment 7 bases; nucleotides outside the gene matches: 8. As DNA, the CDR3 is TGTGCCAGCTCCCGCGGACAGGGTGTGGAGCAGTACTTC. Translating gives CASSRGQGVEQYF.

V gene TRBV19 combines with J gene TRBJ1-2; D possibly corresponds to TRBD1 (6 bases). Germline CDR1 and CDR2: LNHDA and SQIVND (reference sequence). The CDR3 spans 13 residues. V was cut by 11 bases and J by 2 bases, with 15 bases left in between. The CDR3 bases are TGTGCCTCCCGTAGGGGGACGAACTATGGCTACACCTTC. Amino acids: CASRRGTNYGYTF.

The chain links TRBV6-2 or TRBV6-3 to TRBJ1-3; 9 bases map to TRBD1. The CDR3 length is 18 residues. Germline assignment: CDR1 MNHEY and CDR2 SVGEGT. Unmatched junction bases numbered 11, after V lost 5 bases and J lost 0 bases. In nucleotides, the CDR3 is TGTGCCAGCAGTCGTTTGGGACAGGGAAGGAGCTCTGGAAACACCATATATTTT. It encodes CASSRLGQGRSSGNTIYF.

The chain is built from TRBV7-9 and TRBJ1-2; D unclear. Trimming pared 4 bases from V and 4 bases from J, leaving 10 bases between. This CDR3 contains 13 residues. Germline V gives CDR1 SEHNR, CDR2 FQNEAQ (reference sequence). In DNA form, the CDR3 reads TGTGCCAGCAGCTACGACATAGGCTATGGCTACACCTTC. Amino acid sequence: CASSYDIGYGYTF.

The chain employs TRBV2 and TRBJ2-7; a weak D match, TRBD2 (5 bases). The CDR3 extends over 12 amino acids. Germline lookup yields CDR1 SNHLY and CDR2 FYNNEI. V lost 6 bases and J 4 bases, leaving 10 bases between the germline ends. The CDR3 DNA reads TGTGCCAGCAGGGGAGACATATACGAGCAGTACTTC. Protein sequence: CASRGDIYEQYF.

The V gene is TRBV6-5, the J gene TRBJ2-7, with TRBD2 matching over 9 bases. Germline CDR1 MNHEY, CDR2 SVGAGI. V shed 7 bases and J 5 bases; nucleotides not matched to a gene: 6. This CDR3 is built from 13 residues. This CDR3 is CASMGTSRDEQYF. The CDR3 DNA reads TGTGCCAGCATGGGGACTAGCCGGGACGAGCAGTACTTC.

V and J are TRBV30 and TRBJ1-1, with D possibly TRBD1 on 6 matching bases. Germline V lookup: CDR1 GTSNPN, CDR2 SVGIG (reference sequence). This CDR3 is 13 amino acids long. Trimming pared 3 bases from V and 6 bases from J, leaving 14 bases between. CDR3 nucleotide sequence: TGTGCCTGGAGAGCCGGACAGAAGGCTGAAGCTTTCTTT. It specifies CAWRAGQKAEAFF.

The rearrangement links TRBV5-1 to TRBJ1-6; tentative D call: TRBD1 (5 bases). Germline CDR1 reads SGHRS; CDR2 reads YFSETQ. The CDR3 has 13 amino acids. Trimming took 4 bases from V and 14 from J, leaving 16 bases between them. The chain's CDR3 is CASSEGTLRALHF. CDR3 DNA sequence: TGCGCCAGCAGCGAGGGGACTTTGCGAGCCCTCCACTTT.

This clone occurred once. CDR3 bases: TGTGCCAGCAGTTCTCAGGTTTCCGCCATCACAGATACGCAGTATTTT. It codes for CASSSQVSAITDTQYF. This rearrangement joins TRBV28 to TRBJ2-3; D not resolved. Trimming left V 4 bases short and J 2 bases short, with 16 bases between. The CDR3 is made up of 16 amino acids. Germline CDR1 is MDHEN and CDR2 is SYDVKM.

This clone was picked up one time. The CDR3 bases are TGTGCCAGCCGGTCGGGAGGGATAACCTACAATGAGCAGTTCTTC. Protein sequence: CASRSGGITYNEQFF. The rearrangement uses TRBV7-2 and TRBJ2-1; 8 bases match TRBD2. This CDR3 is 15 amino acids long. J lost 2 bases, V lost 8 bases, and 8 bases had no gene match. From germline, CDR1 is SGHTA and CDR2 FQGNSA.

CDR3 in amino acids: CATSSEGNEQFF. For the CDR3, the DNA is TGTGCCACCAGTTCGGAGGGCAATGAGCAGTTCTTC. The V call is TRBV15, the J call TRBJ2-1; D possibly corresponds to TRBD2 (6 bases). Trimming left V 6 bases short and J 6 bases short, with 9 bases between. Germline V lookup: CDR1 LNHNV, CDR2 YYDKDF (reference sequence). CDR3 length: 12 residues.

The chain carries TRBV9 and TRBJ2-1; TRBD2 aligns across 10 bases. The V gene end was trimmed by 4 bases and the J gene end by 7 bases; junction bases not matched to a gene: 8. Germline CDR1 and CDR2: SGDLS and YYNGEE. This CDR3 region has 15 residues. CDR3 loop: CASSSAGGPRNEQFF. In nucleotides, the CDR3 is TGTGCCAGCAGCTCAGCGGGGGGGCCGCGGAATGAGCAGTTCTTC. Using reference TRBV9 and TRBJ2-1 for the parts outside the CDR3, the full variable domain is DSGVTQTPKHLITATGQRVTLRCSPRSGDLSVYWYQQSLDQGLQFLIQYYNGEERAKGNILERFSAQQFPDLHSELNLSSLELGDSALYFCASSSAGGPRNEQFFGPGTRLTVL.

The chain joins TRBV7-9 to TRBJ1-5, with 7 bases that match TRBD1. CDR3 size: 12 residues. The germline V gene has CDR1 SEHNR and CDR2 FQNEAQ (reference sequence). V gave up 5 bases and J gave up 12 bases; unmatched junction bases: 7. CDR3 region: CASSGRQGVQHF. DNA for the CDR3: TGTGCCAGCAGCGGGAGACAGGGCGTCCAGCATTTT.

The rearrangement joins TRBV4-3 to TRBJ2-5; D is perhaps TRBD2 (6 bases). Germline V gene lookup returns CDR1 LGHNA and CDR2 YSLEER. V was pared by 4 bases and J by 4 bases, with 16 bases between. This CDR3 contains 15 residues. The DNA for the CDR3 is TGCGCCAGCAGCCGAGTTTTCGGGGGTGGAGAGACCCAGTACTTC. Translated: CASSRVFGGGETQYF.

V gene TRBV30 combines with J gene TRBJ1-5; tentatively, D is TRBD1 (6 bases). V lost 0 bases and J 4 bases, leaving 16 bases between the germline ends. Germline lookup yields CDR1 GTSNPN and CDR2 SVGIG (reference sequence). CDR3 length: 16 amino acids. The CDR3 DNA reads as TGTGCCTGGAGTGTAGGGGGTAAGGGGGAAAATCAGCCCCAGCATTTT. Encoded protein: CAWSVGGKGENQPQHF.

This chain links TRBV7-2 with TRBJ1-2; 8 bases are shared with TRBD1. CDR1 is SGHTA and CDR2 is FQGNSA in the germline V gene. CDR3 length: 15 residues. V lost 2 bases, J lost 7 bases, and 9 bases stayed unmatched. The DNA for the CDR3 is TGTGCCAGCAGCTTACAGGGGGCGGTCAGGACTGGCTACACCTTC. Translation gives CASSLQGAVRTGYTF.

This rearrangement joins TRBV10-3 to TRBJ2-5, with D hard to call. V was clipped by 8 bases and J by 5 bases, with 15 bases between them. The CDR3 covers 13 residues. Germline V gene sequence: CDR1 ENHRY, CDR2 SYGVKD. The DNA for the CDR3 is TGTGCCATCGGTAGTGAGTTGAGCGAGACCCAGTACTTC. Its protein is CAIGSELSETQYF.

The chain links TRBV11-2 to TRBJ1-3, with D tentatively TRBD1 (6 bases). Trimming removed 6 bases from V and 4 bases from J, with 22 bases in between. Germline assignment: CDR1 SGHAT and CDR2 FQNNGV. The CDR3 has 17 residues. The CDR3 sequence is CASRLPPGRGVGNTIYF. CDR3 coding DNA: TGTGCCAGCAGATTACCCCCCGGCAGGGGTGTAGGAAACACCATATATTTT.

Here the CDR3 reads CASSLYTGGTDTQYF. The CDR3 DNA reads as TGTGCCAGCAGCCTATACACGGGGGGCACAGATACGCAGTATTTT. V gene TRBV7-2 combines with J gene TRBJ2-3; the D gene is possibly TRBD2 (6 bases). CDR1 is SGHTA and CDR2 is FQGNSA in the germline V gene. Deletions cut 5 bases from V and 1 base from J, with 13 bases between. This CDR3 has 15 residues. Combining the CDR3 with reference TRBV7-2 and TRBJ2-3 gives the whole variable domain GAGVSQSPSNKVTEKGKDVELRCDPISGHTALYWYRQSLGQGLEFLIYFQGNSAPDKSGLPSDRFSAERTGGSVSTLTIQRTQQEDSAVYLCASSLYTGGTDTQYFGPGTRLTVL.

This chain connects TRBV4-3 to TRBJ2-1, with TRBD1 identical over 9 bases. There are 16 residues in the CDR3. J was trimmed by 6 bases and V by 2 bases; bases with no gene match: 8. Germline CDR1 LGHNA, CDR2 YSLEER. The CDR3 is CASSQLTGGQGNEQFF. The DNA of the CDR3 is TGCGCCAGCAGCCAACTGACAGGGGGACAGGGCAATGAGCAGTTCTTC.

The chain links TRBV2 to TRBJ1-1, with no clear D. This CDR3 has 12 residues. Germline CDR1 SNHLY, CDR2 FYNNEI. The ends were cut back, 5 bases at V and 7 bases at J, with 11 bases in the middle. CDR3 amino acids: CASSSGVGEAFF. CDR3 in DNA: TGTGCCAGCAGTTCCGGGGTCGGTGAAGCTTTCTTT.

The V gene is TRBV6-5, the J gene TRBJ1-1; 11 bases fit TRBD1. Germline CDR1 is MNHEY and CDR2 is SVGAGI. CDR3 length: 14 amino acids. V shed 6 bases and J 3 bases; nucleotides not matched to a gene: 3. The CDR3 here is CASRVDRGHTEAFF. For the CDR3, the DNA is TGTGCCAGCAGAGTGGACAGGGGGCACACTGAAGCTTTCTTT.

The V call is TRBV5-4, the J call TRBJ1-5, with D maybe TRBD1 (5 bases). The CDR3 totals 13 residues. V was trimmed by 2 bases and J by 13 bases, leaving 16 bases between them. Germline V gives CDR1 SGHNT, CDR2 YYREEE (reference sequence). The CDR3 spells CASSLGRVFSQHF. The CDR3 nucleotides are TGTGCCAGCAGCTTAGGCAGGGTTTTCTCTCAGCATTTT.

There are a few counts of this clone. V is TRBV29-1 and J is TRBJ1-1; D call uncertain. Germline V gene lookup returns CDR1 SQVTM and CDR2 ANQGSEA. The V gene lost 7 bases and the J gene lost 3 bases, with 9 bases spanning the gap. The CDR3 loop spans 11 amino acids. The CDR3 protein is CSGGFDTEAFF. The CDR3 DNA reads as TGCAGCGGCGGGTTTGACACTGAAGCTTTCTTT.

The CDR3 reads CASSQLGNEKLFF. The DNA for the CDR3 is TGCGCCAGCAGCCAACTCGGGAATGAAAAACTGTTTTTT. The rearrangement joins TRBV4-1 to TRBJ1-4; D remains unclear. V was trimmed by 2 bases and J by 5 bases, leaving 6 bases between them. In germline, CDR1 is MGHRA, CDR2 YSYEKL. The CDR3 loop spans 13 amino acids.